Below are 21 T cell receptor beta chains sequenced from a single sample in a study of response to subunit inactivated influenza vaccine. TCRdb independently ran MiXCR on the RT-PCR reads; one entry per CDR3 protein. The table shows more than 700,000 distinct CDR3 sequences, with 21% occurring only once. Sequencing used PBMCs from blood, obtained 4 to 6 days after vaccination. These receptors were obtained from a man aged 45 to 65 who received an inactivated influenza vaccine.

The V gene is TRBV18, the J gene TRBJ2-3; a possible D gene is TRBD1 (6 bases). Germline loops: CDR1 KGHSH, CDR2 LQKENI. Between the trimmed V and J ends, which lost 2 bases and 5 bases, there was a span of 11 bases. The CDR3 is made up of 14 amino acids. The CDR3 loop is CASSPLAQGDTQYF. In DNA, the CDR3 is TGTGCCAGCTCACCATTAGCACAGGGAGATACGCAGTATTTT.

The J gene is TRBJ2-1, the V gene TRBV4-1, with D possibly called TRBD1 or TRBD2 (5 bases each). Deletions cut 4 bases from V and 0 bases from J, with 13 bases between. The CDR3 totals 16 residues. CDR1 is MGHRA and CDR2 is YSYEKL in the germline V gene. The DNA for the CDR3 is TGCGCCAGCAGCCGACGGGACCAAAGCTCCTACAATGAGCAGTTCTTC. Translated, it gives CASSRRDQSSYNEQFF.

The V gene is TRBV19, the J gene TRBJ2-7, with TRBD1 identical over 11 bases. J was trimmed by 4 bases and V by 8 bases; bases with no gene match: 10. CDR3 length equals 15 residues. Germline V lookup: CDR1 LNHDA, CDR2 SQIVND (reference sequence). The DNA of the CDR3 is TGTGCCAGTCGACTCTCCGGGACAGGGGGGTACGAGCAGTACTTC. Amino acids: CASRLSGTGGYEQYF. The whole variable domain, remainder taken from reference TRBV19 and TRBJ2-7, is DGGITQSPKYLFRKEGQNVTLSCEQNLNHDAMYWYRQDPGQGLRLIYYSQIVNDFQKGDIAEGYSVSREKKESFPLTVTSAQKNPTAFYLCASRLSGTGGYEQYFGPGTRLTVT.

This clonotype was detected a few times. The chain employs TRBV6-5 and TRBJ2-3; tentatively, D is TRBD1 (6 bases). With 2 bases removed from V and 2 bases from J, the gap between germline ends came to 11 bases. Germline V CDR1 and CDR2: MNHEY, SVGAGI. The CDR3 totals 15 residues. The DNA of the CDR3 is TGTGCCAGCAGTTACAGGGGGATAGTCACAGATACGCAGTATTTT. Residues: CASSYRGIVTDTQYF.

The chain employs TRBV20-1 and TRBJ2-7, with D hard to call. Germline values: CDR1 DFQATT, CDR2 SNEGSKA (reference sequence). Trimming left V 1 base short and J 2 bases short, with 18 bases between. This CDR3 is built from 16 residues. Here the CDR3 DNA reads TGCAGTGCTAGAGCCCCAACGGTAGGTTTCGCCTACGAGCAGTACTTC. Encoded protein: CSARAPTVGFAYEQYF.

This clonotype was counted only a few times. This chain connects TRBV12-3 or TRBV12-4 to TRBJ2-7, with D tentatively TRBD1 (6 bases). The CDR3 totals 14 residues. V was cut by 4 bases and J by 4 bases, with 14 bases left in between. The CDR3 DNA sequence: TGTGCCAGCAGTTCTGGGGGCCATCATTACGAGCAGTACTTC. Translated: CASSSGGHHYEQYF.

This clonotype appeared a few times. The chain uses TRBV7-2 and TRBJ2-2; D is perhaps TRBD2 (5 bases). The germline gives CDR1 SGHTA, CDR2 FQGNSA. Trimming took 0 bases from V and 5 from J, leaving 10 bases between them. This CDR3 has 15 amino acids. CDR3: CASSLAFEGTGELFF. Written as DNA, the CDR3 is TGTGCCAGCAGCTTAGCATTTGAGGGTACCGGGGAGCTGTTTTTT.

This chain uses TRBV7-2 with TRBJ2-4; 7 bases agree with TRBD2. Looked up from germline, CDR1 is SGHTA and CDR2 is FQGNSA. This CDR3 is 12 amino acids long. V was clipped by 3 bases and J by 12 bases; unmatched bases: 5. CDR3 in amino acids: CASSFERGPQYF. The CDR3 nucleotides read TGTGCCAGCAGCTTCGAGCGGGGCCCTCAGTACTTC.

The CDR3 protein is CASSQGRAFTLALQETQYF. The CDR3 DNA follows: TGTGCCAGCAGCCAAGGGCGGGCCTTTACACTAGCGCTCCAAGAGACCCAGTACTTC. V and J are TRBV4-2 and TRBJ2-5, with 7 nucleotides matching TRBD2. This CDR3 has 19 amino acids. Germline CDR1 is LGHNA and CDR2 is YNFKEQ. After removal of 1 base from V and 1 base from J, the junction contained 15 bases not matched to a gene.

This clonotype was recorded a few times. Because the CDR3's place on the DNA is in doubt, the DNA is left out and the CDR3 is given as listed by TCRdb. The CDR3 sequence: CASTRSNPTSSTSGPYF. The chain joins TRBV6-2 or TRBV6-3 to TRBJ2-7. Germline V gene sequence: CDR1 MNHEY, CDR2 SVGEGT. The CDR3 contains 17 residues when both ends are counted.

This clonotype showed up just once. The rearrangement joins TRBV28 to TRBJ2-7; 10 positions match TRBD1. Germline CDR1 MDHEN, CDR2 SYDVKM. The CDR3 contains 13 residues. The junction had 12 bases not matched to a gene; V was cut back by 6 bases and J by 13 bases. The CDR3, as DNA: TGTGCCAGCAGCTCTCTCGAGGGGGACAGGGGATACTTC. This sequence encodes CASSSLEGDRGYF.

The rearrangement joins TRBV7-9 to TRBJ1-1; D is unclear. Germline V CDR1 and CDR2: SEHNR, FQNEAQ (reference sequence). Trimming stripped 0 bases from V and 6 bases from J, with 8 bases between. The CDR3 loop spans 13 amino acids. The CDR3 DNA reads TGTGCCAGCAGCTTAGCCCAGGTTTCTGAAGCTTTCTTT. It translates to CASSLAQVSEAFF. Based on the CDR3 plus reference TRBV7-9 and TRBJ1-1, the full variable domain is DTGVSQNPRHKITKRGQNVTFRCDPISEHNRLYWYRQTLGQGPEFLTYFQNEAQLEKSRLLSDRFSAERPKGSFSTLEIQRTEQGDSAMYLCASSLAQVSEAFFGQGTRLTVV.

This clonotype has more than one count but fewer than ten. CDR3 sequence reads: CSARGVTGSYEQYF. CDR3 nucleotide sequence: TGCAGTGCCCGAGGGGTCACGGGGTCCTACGAGCAGTACTTC. The chain couples TRBV20-1 to TRBJ2-7, with D perhaps matching TRBD1 or TRBD2 (5 bases each). The germline gives CDR1 DFQATT, CDR2 SNEGSKA (reference sequence). V lost 6 bases and J 1 base, leaving 16 bases between the germline ends. The CDR3 spans 14 residues.

In this sample, this clonotype turned up a few times. The CDR3 loop is CASSPGWGRRETQYF. The CDR3 DNA follows: TGCGCCAGCAGCCCCGGATGGGGGCGGCGGGAGACCCAGTACTTC. J is TRBJ2-5 and V is TRBV5-1, with a weak D call TRBD1 (6 bases). V lost 4 bases, J lost 5 bases, and 18 bases lay in between. Germline-derived CDR1 and CDR2 are SGHRS and YFSETQ. The CDR3 has 15 residues.

This clonotype was seen a handful of times. This chain connects TRBV5-6 to TRBJ2-1; D may be TRBD2 (6 bases). Germline loops: CDR1 SGHDT, CDR2 YYEEEE. V was shortened by 0 bases and J by 5 bases, with 15 bases between the two germline ends. The CDR3 totals 16 residues. The CDR3 DNA reads as TGTGCCAGCAGCTTGGCTTTCCGACTAGGCGACAATGAGCAGTTCTTC. Translating it yields CASSLAFRLGDNEQFF.

A few counts support this clonotype. The J gene is TRBJ1-5, the V gene TRBV5-6; D perhaps matches TRBD1 (5 bases). V dropped 0 bases and J dropped 6 bases, with 13 bases sitting between them. The length of the CDR3 is 15 residues. Germline V gene sequence: CDR1 SGHDT, CDR2 YYEEEE. The CDR3 loop reads CASSLGTPAVQPQHF. The CDR3 nucleotides are TGTGCCAGCAGCTTGGGGACACCCGCGGTTCAGCCCCAGCATTTT.

This clonotype turned up a few times. The V gene is TRBV21-1, the J gene TRBJ2-3; the table calls TRBD1, which could not be checked here. TRBV21-1 is a documented pseudogene. The CDR3 runs to 13 residues. The CDR3 bases are TGTGCCAGCAGCCGGGGGGGAGGACAGGGGAACAATTTT. Translation gives CASSRGGGQGNNF.

The chain joins TRBV7-2 to TRBJ2-1; 7 nucleotides agree with TRBD1. The CDR3 consists of 14 residues. Germline V gene sequence: CDR1 SGHTA, CDR2 FQGNSA. V trimming: 4 bases; J trimming: 4 bases; junction bases outside the gene matches: 4. CDR3 protein: CASSSGTDYNEQFF. The CDR3 nucleotides read TGTGCCAGCAGCTCCGGGACAGATTACAATGAGCAGTTCTTC. The full variable domain, completed using reference TRBV7-2 and TRBJ2-1, is GAGVSQSPSNKVTEKGKDVELRCDPISGHTALYWYRQSLGQGLEFLIYFQGNSAPDKSGLPSDRFSAERTGGSVSTLTIQRTQQEDSAVYLCASSSGTDYNEQFFGPGTRLTVL.

In this sample, this clonotype turned up a few times. V gene TRBV29-1 combines with J gene TRBJ2-2; 12 positions match TRBD1. The CDR3 has 14 residues. Germline V gene lookup returns CDR1 SQVTM and CDR2 ANQGSEA. Unmatched junction bases numbered 7, after V lost 7 bases and J lost 7 bases. For the CDR3, the DNA is TGCAGCGCCTCCGGGGACAGGGGGCTCGGGGAGCTGTTTTTT. This gives the protein CSASGDRGLGELFF.

The sample holds a few counts of this clonotype. This chain links TRBV6-2 or TRBV6-3 with TRBJ2-1; 9 bases map to TRBD1. Germline assignment: CDR1 MNHEY and CDR2 SVGEGT. Unmatched junction bases numbered 10, after V lost 6 bases and J lost 7 bases. This CDR3 spans 15 amino acids. In nucleotides, the CDR3 is TGTGCCAGCAGGCCTACAGGGGGCTCGGGAAATGAGCAGTTCTTC. This translates into CASRPTGGSGNEQFF.

This clonotype was detected many times. This chain joins TRBV6-2 or TRBV6-3 and TRBJ2-5, with D unclear. The V gene lost 2 bases and the J gene lost 5 bases, with 9 bases spanning the gap. The germline V gene encodes CDR1 MNHEY and CDR2 SVGEGT. The CDR3 has 13 residues. The CDR3 DNA sequence: TGTGCCAGCAGTTACATGGCCCTCGAGACCCAGTACTTC. Its protein is CASSYMALETQYF.